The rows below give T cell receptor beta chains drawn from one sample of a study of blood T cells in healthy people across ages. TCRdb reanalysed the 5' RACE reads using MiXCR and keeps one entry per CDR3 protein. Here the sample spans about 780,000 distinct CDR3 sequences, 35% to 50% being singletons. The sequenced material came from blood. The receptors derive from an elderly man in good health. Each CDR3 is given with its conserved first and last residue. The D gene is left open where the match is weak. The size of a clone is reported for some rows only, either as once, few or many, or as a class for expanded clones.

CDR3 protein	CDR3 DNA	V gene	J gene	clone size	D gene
CASSLRGNSPLHF	TGTGCCAGCAGCTTACGAGGGAATTCACCCCTCCACTTT	TRBV13	TRBJ1-6	.	.
CASNLKGYEQYF	TGTGCCAGCAATTTAAAGGGTTACGAGCAGTACTTC	TRBV12-3/TRBV12-4	TRBJ2-7	.	.
CASRSYRASNEKLFF	TGTGCCAGCAGATCTTACAGGGCCTCTAATGAAAAACTGTTTTTT	TRBV7-2	TRBJ1-4	.	.
CASSRGTGGYEQYF	TGTGCCAGCAGCCGAGGGACAGGGGGCTACGAGCAGTACTTC	TRBV5-4	TRBJ2-7	.	TRBD1
CASSSGTRRNTEAFF	TGTGCCAGCAGCAGCGGGACGCGCCGTAACACTGAAGCTTTCTTT	TRBV11-2	TRBJ1-1	.	.
CASSDYTVVSADTQYF	TGTGCCAGCAGTGATTATACGGTAGTGTCGGCAGATACGCAGTATTTT	TRBV2	TRBJ2-3	.	.
CASSQVWMSSTDTQYF	TGTGCCAGCAGCCAGGTCTGGATGTCTAGCACAGATACGCAGTATTTT	TRBV3-1	TRBJ2-3	many	.
CASSKLPGLAGQYNEQYF	TGTGCCAGCAGTAAACTACCGGGACTAGCGGGACAATACAATGAGCAGTACTTC	TRBV6-2/TRBV6-3	TRBJ2-5	once	TRBD2
CSVGGVDSKNIQYF	TGCAGCGTTGGCGGGGTTGATTCCAAAAACATTCAGTACTTC	TRBV29-1	TRBJ2-4	.	.
CSLAGLAGVDEQFF	TGCAGCCTTGCGGGACTAGCGGGAGTGGATGAGCAGTTCTTC	TRBV20-1	TRBJ2-1	few	TRBD2
CASSQDIRGTGYTF	TGTGCCAGCAGCCAAGATATAAGGGGGACAGGCTACACCTTC	TRBV3-1	TRBJ1-2	.	.
CASSSVKGADYEQYF	TGTGCCAGCAGTTCTGTAAAGGGGGCGGACTACGAGCAGTACTTC	TRBV12-3/TRBV12-4	TRBJ2-7	.	TRBD1
CAASREFPGPTLSPLHF	TGTGCCGCCAGCAGAGAATTCCCAGGGCCGACTCTTTCACCCCTCCACTTT	TRBV15	TRBJ1-6	.	.
CSALLRADTGELFF	TGCAGTGCTCTTCTCAGGGCCGACACCGGGGAGCTGTTTTTT	TRBV20-1	TRBJ2-2	.	.
CSTTRGNEQFF	TGCAGCACTACCCGGGGCAATGAGCAGTTCTTC	TRBV29-1	TRBJ2-1	few	.
CATSGPVSGSWDNEQFF	TGTGCCACCAGTGGACCCGTAAGCGGGAGCTGGGACAATGAGCAGTTCTTC	TRBV24-1	TRBJ2-1	few	TRBD2
CASSLRETQFF	TGTGCCAGCAGCCTTAGGGAGACCCAGTTCTTC	TRBV28	TRBJ2-1	few	.
CACGDEQYF	TGTGCCTGCGGAGACGAGCAGTACTTC	TRBV28	TRBJ2-7	few	.
CASPPTGRVNEKLFF	TGTGCCAGCCCACCAACCGGCAGGGTGAATGAAAAACTGTTTTTT	TRBV18	TRBJ1-4	.	.
CASSVDADTQYF	TGTGCCAGCAGCGTAGATGCAGATACGCAGTATTTT	TRBV9	TRBJ2-3	few	.
CASSWGPGNQPQHF	TGTGCCAGCAGTTGGGGTCCTGGCAATCAGCCCCAGCATTTT	TRBV12-3/TRBV12-4	TRBJ1-5	many	.
CSVEPGTGGSDTQYF	TGCAGCGTTGAGCCCGGGACAGGGGGGTCAGATACGCAGTATTTT	TRBV29-1	TRBJ2-3	.	TRBD1
CASSLLGLSARGYTF	TGTGCCAGCAGTCTCCTGGGCCTGTCGGCTCGTGGCTACACCTTC	TRBV12-3/TRBV12-4	TRBJ1-2	.	.
CAGSSGDDRNTDTQYF	TGCGCCGGCAGCTCGGGGGACGACCGGAACACCGATACGCAGTATTTT	TRBV5-1	TRBJ2-3	.	.
CASRYSDVSYEQYF	TGTGCCAGCAGATATAGCGACGTCTCCTACGAGCAGTACTTC	TRBV12-3/TRBV12-4	TRBJ2-7	.	.
CASSQVRGGANVLTF	TGTGCCAGCAGCCAAGTCAGGGGCGGGGCCAACGTCCTGACTTTC	TRBV3-1	TRBJ2-6	.	.
CASSLGATISYNSPLHF	TGTGCCAGCAGCTTAGGGGCCACGATCTCCTATAATTCACCCCTCCACTTT	TRBV7-2	TRBJ1-6	.	.
CASRERGSPNNEQYF	TGTGCCAGCAGGGAACGCGGGAGCCCCAACAATGAGCAGTACTTC	TRBV6-2/TRBV6-3	TRBJ2-7	.	TRBD2
CASRPGQERFNNEQFF	TGTGCCAGCAGACCCGGACAGGAGAGATTTAACAATGAGCAGTTCTTC	TRBV7-9	TRBJ2-1	few	TRBD1
CASSPSGAGRNEQFF	TGTGCCAGCTCACCATCGGGGGCAGGGCGAAATGAGCAGTTCTTC	TRBV18	TRBJ2-1	.	.
CASGNSGLSNEQFF	TGCGCCAGCGGAAATAGCGGGTTATCCAATGAGCAGTTCTTC	TRBV5-1	TRBJ2-1	.	TRBD2
CASSLGAGLAKNIQYF	TGTGCCAGCAGCTTAGGGGCAGGGCTAGCCAAAAACATTCAGTACTTC	TRBV7-9	TRBJ2-4	few	.
CATSDFLTSGSREQYF	TGTGCCACCAGTGACTTCTTGACTAGCGGGAGTCGAGAGCAGTACTTC	TRBV24-1	TRBJ2-7	few	TRBD2
CASSLGRSYGYTF	TGTGCCAGCAGCTTGGGACGGTCCTATGGCTACACCTTC	TRBV13	TRBJ1-2	.	.
CASELAGPTDTQYF	TGTGCCAGCGAACTAGCGGGACCCACAGATACGCAGTATTTT	TRBV6-2/TRBV6-3	TRBJ2-3	few	TRBD2
CSVKQGGNYGYTF	TGCAGCGTTAAACAGGGGGGTAACTATGGCTACACCTTC	TRBV29-1	TRBJ1-2	few	TRBD1
CASSQGRVETQYF	TGTGCCAGCAGCCAAGGCAGGGTGGAGACCCAGTACTTC	TRBV3-1	TRBJ2-5	few	.
CASSFPGQPNTGELFF	TGTGCCAGCAGTTTTCCCGGACAGCCAAACACCGGGGAGCTGTTTTTT	TRBV28	TRBJ2-2	.	.
CASSYDREREQYF	TGTGCCAGCAGTTACGACAGGGAACGCGAGCAGTACTTC	TRBV6-6	TRBJ2-7	few	TRBD1
CASISIGSTDTQYF	TGTGCCAGCATCAGCATCGGGAGCACAGATACGCAGTATTTT	TRBV5-5	TRBJ2-3	.	.
CASSLVRSGEGYNEQFF	TGTGCCAGCAGCTTAGTGCGGTCGGGGGAGGGTTACAATGAGCAGTTCTTC	TRBV7-2	TRBJ2-1	.	TRBD2
CSATGRNGYTF	TGCAGTGCTACGGGACGGAATGGCTACACCTTC	TRBV20-1	TRBJ1-2	many	.
CASSLAGPFYNEQYF	TGTGCCAGCAGCTTAGCGGGCCCATTCTACAATGAGCAGTACTTC	TRBV7-2	TRBJ2-5	many	.
CASSRREVDTGELFF	TGTGCCAGCTCAAGGCGGGAGGTGGACACCGGGGAGCTGTTTTTT	TRBV3-1	TRBJ2-2	.	TRBD2
CSVDPAGTGRNEQFF	TGCAGCGTTGACCCTGCCGGGACAGGACGTAATGAGCAGTTCTTC	TRBV29-1	TRBJ2-1	many	TRBD1
CASSLKQGTYEQYF	TGTGCCAGCAGCTTAAAACAGGGAACCTACGAGCAGTACTTC	TRBV7-2	TRBJ2-7	many	.